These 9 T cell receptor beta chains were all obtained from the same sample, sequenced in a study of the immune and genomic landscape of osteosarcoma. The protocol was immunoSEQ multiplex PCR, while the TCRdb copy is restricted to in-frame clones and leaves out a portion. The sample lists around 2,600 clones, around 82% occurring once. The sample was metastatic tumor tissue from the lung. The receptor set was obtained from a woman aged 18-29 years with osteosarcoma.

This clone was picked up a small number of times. This CDR3 reads CASSFQAEINYGYTF. The CDR3 DNA sequence: TGTGCCAGCAGTTTTCAGGCAGAAATTAACTATGGCTACACCTTC. The chain uses TRBV27 and TRBJ1-2, with D unclear. This CDR3 is built from 15 residues. The V end was cut by 3 bases, the J end by 1 base, with 12 bases between. Per germline, CDR1 MNHEY and CDR2 SMNVEV (reference sequence).

The CDR3 bases are TGTGCCAGCTCCCTTGGGACAGACGAAAAACTGTTTTTT. Amino acids: CASSLGTDEKLFF. This rearrangement joins TRBV18 to TRBJ1-4; 7 bases agree with TRBD1. Trimming cost V 6 bases and J 8 bases; bases outside gene matches: 6. Germline lookup yields CDR1 KGHSH and CDR2 LQKENI. CDR3 length: 13 amino acids.

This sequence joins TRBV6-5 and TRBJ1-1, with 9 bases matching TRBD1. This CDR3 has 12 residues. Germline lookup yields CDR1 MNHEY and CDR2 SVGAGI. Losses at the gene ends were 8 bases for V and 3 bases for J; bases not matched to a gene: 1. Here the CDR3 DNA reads TGTGCCAGCGGGACAGGGTACACTGAAGCTTTCTTT. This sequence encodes CASGTGYTEAFF.

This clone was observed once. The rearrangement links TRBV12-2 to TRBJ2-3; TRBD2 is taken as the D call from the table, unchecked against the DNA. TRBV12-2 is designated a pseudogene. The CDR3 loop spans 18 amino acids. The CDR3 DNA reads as TGTGCAAGTCGCGCTCGCCTAGCCAAACCCGGTAGCACAGATACGCAGTATTTT. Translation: CASRARLAKPGSTDTQYF.

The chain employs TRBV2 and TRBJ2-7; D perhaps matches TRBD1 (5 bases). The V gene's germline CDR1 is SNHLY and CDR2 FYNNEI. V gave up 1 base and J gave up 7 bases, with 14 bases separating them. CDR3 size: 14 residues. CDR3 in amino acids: CASSEGTRVREQYF. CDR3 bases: TGTGCCAGCAGTGAAGGGACCAGGGTTCGGGAGCAGTACTTC.

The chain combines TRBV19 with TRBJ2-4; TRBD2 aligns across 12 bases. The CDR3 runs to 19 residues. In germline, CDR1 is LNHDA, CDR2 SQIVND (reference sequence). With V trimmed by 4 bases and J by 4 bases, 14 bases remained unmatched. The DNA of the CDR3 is TGTGCCAGTAGTACCGCTAGGTGGGCTAGCGGGGGGGCAAAAAACATTCAGTACTTC. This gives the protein CASSTARWASGGAKNIQYF.

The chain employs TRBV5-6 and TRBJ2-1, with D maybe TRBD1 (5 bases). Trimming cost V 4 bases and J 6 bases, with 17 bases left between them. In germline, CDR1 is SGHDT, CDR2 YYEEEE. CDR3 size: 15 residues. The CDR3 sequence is CASSPPGSQGNEQFF. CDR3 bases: TGTGCCAGCAGCCCCCCAGGGTCCCAGGGCAATGAGCAGTTCTTC.

The DNA of the CDR3 is TGTGCCAGCAGCTTAAGTGGGACAGTACCATACGAGCAGTACGTC. It yields the protein CASSLSGTVPYEQYV. V is TRBV11-2 and J is TRBJ2-7; 7 nucleotides agree with TRBD1. Germline CDR1 SGHAT, CDR2 FQNNGV. The CDR3 sequence is 15 residues long. Trimming at V came to 2 bases and at J to 4 bases, leaving 8 bases not matched to a gene.

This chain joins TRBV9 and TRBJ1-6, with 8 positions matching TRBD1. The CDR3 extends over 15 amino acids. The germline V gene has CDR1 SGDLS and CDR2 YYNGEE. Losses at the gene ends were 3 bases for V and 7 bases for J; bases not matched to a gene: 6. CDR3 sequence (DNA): TGTGCCAGCAGCGGGGGAACAGGGGGGAATTCACCCCTCCACTTT. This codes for CASSGGTGGNSPLHF. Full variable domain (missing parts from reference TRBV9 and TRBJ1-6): DSGVTQTPKHLITATGQRVTLRCSPRSGDLSVYWYQQSLDQGLQFLIQYYNGEERAKGNILERFSAQQFPDLHSELNLSSLELGDSALYFCASSGGTGGNSPLHFGNGTRLTVT.